Here is one T cell receptor beta chain with its context. Naive CD8 cells lacked CD45RO, underwent positive selection for CCR7 and left out terminally differentiated effector memory CD45RA+ cells. Source study methods: ImmunoSEQ supplied junction-only sequences lacking quality scores, so filtering was different. Measured with immunoSEQ multiplex PCR; TCRdb has only the in-frame clones, and not every one. V, J and clone size were drawn from that table, and D and trimming were deduced from the DNA. This table has around 2,000,000 clones, roughly 91% appearing once. This record comes from a study of shared clonotypes between healthy human individuals. Material for sequencing was naive CD8+ T cells from PBMCs. The receptor comes from a man aged 18 to 29 in good health. Some clones in this sample may be carry-over from other donors' samples.

CDR3 protein: CATSRDNRGMTEAFF. CDR3 bases: TGTGCCACCAGCAGAGACAACAGGGGGATGACTGAAGCTTTCTTT. The gene calls are TRBV15 and TRBJ1-1, with 8 bases aligning to TRBD1. Germline V gene lookup returns CDR1 LNHNV and CDR2 YYDKDF (reference sequence). Losses at the gene ends were 0 bases for V and 5 bases for J; bases not matched to a gene: 5. This CDR3 has 15 amino acids. Filled out from reference TRBV15 and TRBJ1-1, the complete variable domain reads DAMVIQNPRYQVTQFGKPVTLSCSQTLNHNVMYWYQQKSSQAPKLLFHYYDKDFNNEADTPDNFQSRRPNTSFCFLDIRSPGLGDTAMYLCATSRDNRGMTEAFFGQGTRLTVV.